A selection of T cell receptor beta chains follows, all from one sample in a study of HIV-infected patients and healthy controls. TCRdb re-derived calls from the 5' RACE reads in MiXCR, one entry per CDR3 protein. This table has approximately 13,000 distinct CDR3 sequences, 5% to 5.5% appearing once. The sample was blood. Source of these receptors: an adult in good health. Each CDR3 is given with its conserved first and last residue. D genes are given only for firm matches. Expanded clones get a size class; other rows say once, few or many, or leave the size out.

TRBJ2-7 | TRBV16 | . | TRBD1 | TGTGCCAGCAGCCGACATATTCGGGACAGGGCCTACGAGCAGTACTTC | CASSRHIRDRAYEQYF
TRBJ1-6 | TRBV11-2 | medium-sized | TRBD1 | TGTGCCAGCAGCATACGGACAGGGATGAATTCACCCCTCCACTTT | CASSIRTGMNSPLHF
TRBJ2-3 | TRBV27 | medium-sized | TRBD2 | TGTGCCAGCCGGGATACTAGCGCTAGAGATACGCAGTATTTT | CASRDTSARDTQYF
TRBJ1-4 | TRBV3-1 | few | TRBD1 | TGTGCCAGCAGCCGAGGACAGGCTTCAACTAATGAAAAACTGTTTTTT | CASSRGQASTNEKLFF
TRBJ2-3 | TRBV24-1 | many | TRBD2 | TGTGCCACCAGTGACGGAACTAGCGGGGCAGCCTCGGATACGCAGTATTTT | CATSDGTSGAASDTQYF
TRBJ1-1 | TRBV5-1 | many | . | TGCGCCAGCAGCCCCCTAGGGGAAAAGAACACTGAAGCTTTCTTT | CASSPLGEKNTEAFF
TRBJ1-2 | TRBV12-3/TRBV12-4 | . | . | TGTGCCAGCAGTTTAACGGATCTGTATGGCTACACCTTC | CASSLTDLYGYTF
TRBJ1-5 | TRBV20-1 | medium-sized | TRBD1 | TGCAGTGCTCAATCCCATAGACAGGGTGTGCAGCCCCAGCATTTT | CSAQSHRQGVQPQHF
TRBJ1-2 | TRBV6-5 | many | TRBD1 | TGTGCCAGCAGTTACTCGAGGACAGGGAGGTATGGCTACACCTTC | CASSYSRTGRYGYTF
TRBJ2-7 | TRBV29-1 | many | . | TGCAGCGCAGGGTCAGGGCGCTACGAGCAGTACTTC | CSAGSGRYEQYF
TRBJ2-1 | TRBV25-1 | medium-sized | . | TGTGCCAGCAGTGGGGGTGGGGTCGTCGGCGAGCAGTTCTTC | CASSGGGVVGEQFF
TRBJ2-5 | TRBV10-3 | medium-sized | . | TGTGCCACCAAAGCCGGTTCAGTCGGGGGTGAGACCCAGTACTTC | CATKAGSVGGETQYF
TRBJ2-6 | TRBV27 | medium-sized | TRBD1 | TGTGCCAGCAAGACCGGGACAGGGGGAATATTGGCTGGGGCCAACGTCCTGACTTTC | CASKTGTGGILAGANVLTF
TRBJ2-1 | TRBV4-1 | many | TRBD2 | TGCGCCAGCAGCCAAGCCGGGGGGGCTGGCAATGAGCAGTTCTTC | CASSQAGGAGNEQFF
TRBJ2-7 | TRBV5-1 | many | . | TGCGCCAGCAGCTTGGCCCCGGGGCACGACCGCGAGCAGTACTTC | CASSLAPGHDREQYF
TRBJ2-1 | TRBV7-9 | many | TRBD1 | TGTGCCAGCAGCTTATCGGGCAGGGGGAATGAGCAGTTCTTC | CASSLSGRGNEQFF
TRBJ2-5 | TRBV20-1 | medium-sized | . | TGCAGTGGTCTCGCAGCGGAGACCCAGTACTTC | CSGLAAETQYF
TRBJ1-5 | TRBV2 | many | . | TGTGCCAGCAGGGACCGACCTTTCGATCAGCCCCAGCATTTT | CASRDRPFDQPQHF
TRBJ2-3 | TRBV11-3 | medium-sized | . | TGTGCCAGCAGTGTAGGGGCCACAGATACGCAGTATTTT | CASSVGATDTQYF
TRBJ1-5 | TRBV6-1 | many | . | TGTGCCAGCACCGTGGGACATCTTAGCAATCAGCCCCAGCATTTT | CASTVGHLSNQPQHF
TRBJ2-2 | TRBV5-4 | many | . | TGTGCCAGCAGCTTGTTGGCGGACACCGGGGAGCTGTTTTTT | CASSLLADTGELFF
TRBJ2-1 | TRBV20-1 | . | TRBD2 | TGCAGTGCTGCGCGGGGGGGAGGAAATGAGCAGTTCTTC | CSAARGGGNEQFF
TRBJ1-1 | TRBV27 | medium-sized | . | TGTGCCAGCAGTTTGGAAGGTAACACTGAAGCTTTCTTT | CASSLEGNTEAFF
TRBJ2-3 | TRBV4-2 | medium-sized | . | TGTGCCAGCAGCCGAGGGACTCCGAGCACAGATACGCAGTATTTT | CASSRGTPSTDTQYF
TRBJ2-5 | TRBV20-1 | many | TRBD2 | TGCAGTGCTAAGTTAGCGGGGGGGAAGAAGGAGACCCAGTACTTC | CSAKLAGGKKETQYF
TRBJ2-7 | TRBV3-1 | few | . | TGTGCCAGCAGCCAATGGGACTCCTACGAGCAGTACTTC | CASSQWDSYEQYF
TRBJ2-2 | TRBV5-4 | many | . | TGTGCCAGCAGTCAGGGGGGGGACACCGGGGAGCTGTTTTTT | CASSQGGDTGELFF
TRBJ1-6 | TRBV7-8 | . | . | TGTGCCAGCAGCGGGGTGCGGCCGACAGGAAATTCACCCCTCCACTTT | CASSGVRPTGNSPLHF
TRBJ2-2 | TRBV5-8 | medium-sized | . | TGTGCCAGCAGCTTGTCGCGGGGACGCCGCCTGAACACCGGGGAGCTGTTTTTT | CASSLSRGRRLNTGELFF
TRBJ2-7 | TRBV4-2 | many | . | TGTGCCAGCAGCCAAGAAGGAGGGGCCTACGAGCAGTACTTC | CASSQEGGAYEQYF
TRBJ1-6 | TRBV19 | many | . | TGTGCCAGTAGGCTGCCAGGGGAAAATTCACCCCTCCACTTT | CASRLPGENSPLHF
TRBJ2-6 | TRBV6-1 | many | TRBD1 | TGTGCCAGCAGTACAGGGGACTCTGGGGCCAACGTCCTGACTTTC | CASSTGDSGANVLTF
TRBJ2-4 | TRBV27 | . | . | TGTGCCAGCAGCGGAGGACACGTCACCGACATTCAGTACTTC | CASSGGHVTDIQYF
TRBJ2-3 | TRBV6-1 | medium-sized | . | TGTGCCAGCAGTGAAGCTCGCATCACAGATACGCAGTATTTT | CASSEARITDTQYF
TRBJ2-7 | TRBV18 | medium-sized | TRBD1 | TGTGCCAGCTCACCACGAACGGGACAGGGCAACGAGCAGTACTTC | CASSPRTGQGNEQYF